This T cell receptor (beta chain) was identified during a study of CD8+CD57+ T cells in acquired aplastic anemia. Study summary: DNA recovered from sorted CD4+ and CD8+ cells had a mean of approximately 3 ug.

The CDR3 consists of 12 residues. Trimming took 6 bases from V and 1 from J, leaving 9 bases between them. The V gene's germline CDR1 is DFQATT and CDR2 SNEGSKA (reference sequence). Genomic DNA served as template for TCR beta VDJ and CDR3 profiling. TCRdb recomputed calls from the reads with MiXCR, one row per CDR3 protein. Altogether 200,000 to 250,000 distinct CDR3 sequences are present, 65% being singletons, with the ten largest covering roughly 64%. Study-level results: Patients and controls shared around 30 CD8+ CDR3 sequences. CD8+ Simpson's diversity did not differ significantly between patients and controls.

This clonotype was seen a handful of times. Its antigen is currently unknown. The sequenced patients had an expansion of CD8+CD57+ cells seen by flow cytometry. The sequencing input was sorted CD4+, CD8+, or CD8+CD57+ T cells (not recorded which) from PBMCs. This sequence was found in a human donor with aplastic anemia. V gene TRBV20-1 combines with J gene TRBJ1-1, with D uncertain. CDR3: CSAHRSNTEAFF. CDR3 coding DNA: TGCAGTGCCCACCGTTCGAACACTGAAGCTTTCTTT.